Listed here are 25 T cell receptor beta chains from one sample, sequenced in a study of T cell changes during pregnancy in multiple sclerosis. Profiling relied on immunoSEQ multiplex PCR, and the TCRdb table lists in-frame clones only, not all of them. The sample shows 65,000 to 90,000 clones, approximately 92% of them seen only once. This specimen consisted of peripheral blood, obtained before pregnancy. The receptors were sampled from a female donor with multiple sclerosis, enrolled in a pregnancy study.

J is TRBJ1-2 and V is TRBV21-1; no check of the table's D call, TRBD1, against the DNA was made. TRBV21-1 is a listed pseudogene. The CDR3 is 15 residues long. The CDR3 bases are TGTGCCAGCAGCAAAAAGGACAGACCGTGGGGTGGCTACACCTTC. Its protein is CASSKKDRPWGGYTF.

V usage is TRBV4-1 and J usage is TRBJ2-7, with 9 positions matching TRBD1. This CDR3 is built from 14 residues. CDR1 is MGHRA, CDR2 YSYEKL, per germline. The V gene end was trimmed by 3 bases and the J gene end by 7 bases; junction bases not matched to a gene: 7. The CDR3 protein is CASSQGQGAGEQYF. Written as DNA, the CDR3 is TGCGCCAGCAGCCAGGGACAGGGCGCCGGGGAGCAGTACTTC.

The chain links TRBV4-3 to TRBJ2-7; 14 bases line up with TRBD2. V lost 2 bases and J lost 4; bases outside the gene matches: 19. The CDR3 is made up of 21 amino acids. Germline V gene sequence: CDR1 LGHNA, CDR2 YSLEER. The DNA for the CDR3 is TGCGCCAGCAGCCAATCGACACCGGGACTAGCGGGAGTGGGGGACCATTACGAGCAGTACTTC. This sequence encodes CASSQSTPGLAGVGDHYEQYF.

The J gene is TRBJ2-3, the V gene TRBV6-5; 7 nucleotides match TRBD1. The CDR3 consists of 14 residues. Trimming cost V 5 bases and J 6 bases; bases outside gene matches: 8. CDR1 is MNHEY and CDR2 is SVGAGI in the germline V gene. This CDR3 reads CASSTRRGLDTQYF. DNA of the CDR3: TGTGCCAGCAGTACCAGAAGGGGGCTGGATACGCAGTATTTT.

The CDR3 loop reads CASSQGTSVSYEQYF. The CDR3 DNA sequence: TGCGCCAGCAGCCAAGGGACTAGCGTATCCTACGAGCAGTACTTC. This chain links TRBV4-3 with TRBJ2-7, with TRBD2 matching over 9 bases. Germline V CDR1 and CDR2: LGHNA, YSLEER. With 1 base clipped from V and 1 base from J, the junction kept 2 bases outside the gene matches. The CDR3 is 15 amino acids.

This chain connects TRBV11-2 to TRBJ2-5; TRBD2 is a possible D gene (5 bases). This CDR3 region has 17 residues. Trimming took off 1 base at V and 0 bases at J, with 15 bases between the two ends. Germline V gene data show CDR1 as SGHAT and CDR2 as FQNNGV. Here the CDR3 DNA reads TGTGCCAGCAGCTTAGTGGGGTGGGGAGCGGACCAAGAGACCCAGTACTTC. Translated, it gives CASSLVGWGADQETQYF.

This chain links TRBV19 with TRBJ1-4; 9 nucleotides agree with TRBD1. Germline trimming cut 4 bases from V and 8 bases from J; bases unmatched to any gene: 11. Germline CDR1 LNHDA, CDR2 SQIVND (reference sequence). The CDR3 length is 16 residues. This CDR3 reads CASSTRPGQGREKLFF. For the CDR3, the DNA is TGTGCCAGTAGTACGCGGCCGGGACAGGGCCGGGAAAAACTGTTTTTT.

This clone was detected only once. The chain links TRBV29-1 to TRBJ2-1, with 8 positions matching TRBD2. The CDR3 consists of 13 residues. Germline CDR1 reads SQVTM; CDR2 reads ANQGSEA. Trimming cost V 7 bases and J 3 bases; bases outside gene matches: 5. The CDR3 nucleotides read TGCAGCGGGCGCGGGGGGATCTACAATGAGCAGTTCTTC. It codes for CSGRGGIYNEQFF.

The genes are TRBV28 and TRBJ1-5, with D unclear. This CDR3 has 14 residues. Per the germline V gene, CDR1 is MDHEN and CDR2 is SYDVKM. V was shortened by 5 bases and J by 2 bases, with 10 bases between the two germline ends. CDR3 nucleotides: TGTGCCAGCAGTCCCCGACTCGGCAATCAGCCCCAGCATTTT. This gives the protein CASSPRLGNQPQHF.

Here the CDR3 DNA reads TGTGCCAGCAGGATCCTGAGGGCTGGGATGGGCGGGGCCAACGTCCTGACTTTC. Its translation is CASRILRAGMGGANVLTF. The gene calls are TRBV7-2 and TRBJ2-6, with D tentatively TRBD2 (5 bases). Per germline, CDR1 SGHTA and CDR2 FQGNSA. This CDR3 is 18 amino acids long. The V gene lost 6 bases and the J gene lost 4 bases, with 22 bases spanning the gap.

The V call is TRBV6-5, the J call TRBJ1-1, with unresolved D. CDR1 and CDR2 from the germline V gene are MNHEY and SVGAGI. Trimming took 6 bases from V and 1 from J, leaving 9 bases between them. The CDR3 covers 13 residues. This CDR3 is CASSHRENTEAFF. DNA of the CDR3: TGTGCCAGCAGCCACCGGGAGAACACTGAAGCTTTCTTT.

The gene calls are TRBV27 and TRBJ2-1; weak D call: TRBD2 (6 bases). The CDR3 is 12 amino acids. CDR1 is MNHEY, CDR2 SMNVEV, per germline (reference sequence). Trimming removed 7 bases from V and 15 bases from J, with 19 bases in between. CDR3 DNA sequence: TGTGCCAGCAACGAGGGAGGCCGACCACCGTTCTTC. It translates to CASNEGGRPPFF.

The chain employs TRBV19 and TRBJ1-4; TRBD1 is a possible D gene (6 bases). The CDR3 runs to 14 residues. CDR1 LNHDA and CDR2 SQIVND come from the germline V gene (reference sequence). With 7 bases removed from V and 3 bases from J, the gap between germline ends came to 12 bases. As DNA, the CDR3 is TGTGCCAGTACCCCCGGGACACCTAATGAAAAACTGTTTTTT. Residues: CASTPGTPNEKLFF.

This chain joins TRBV11-2 and TRBJ2-5; D not certain. V was pared by 1 base and J by 5 bases, with 14 bases between. CDR1 is SGHAT and CDR2 is FQNNGV in the germline V gene. The CDR3 has 15 residues. CDR3: CASSLVQAVGETQYF. The CDR3 DNA is TGTGCCAGCAGCTTAGTTCAGGCTGTTGGGGAGACCCAGTACTTC.

About this clone itself: This sample includes further DNA sequences coding for the same CDR3. V is TRBV30 and J is TRBJ1-2, with D possibly being TRBD1 (6 bases). CDR1 and CDR2 from the germline V gene are GTSNPN and SVGIG (reference sequence). This CDR3 region has 13 residues. Trimming pared 2 bases from V and 4 bases from J, leaving 11 bases between. The CDR3 protein is CAWSTRGGYGYTF. CDR3 nucleotides: TGTGCCTGGAGTACCAGGGGCGGCTATGGCTACACCTTC. Drawing the rest from reference TRBV30 and TRBJ1-2, the complete variable domain is SQTIHQWPATLVQPVGSPLSLECTVEGTSNPNLYWYRQAAGRGLQLLFYSVGIGQISSEVPQNLSASRPQDRQFILSSKKLLLSDSGFYLCAWSTRGGYGYTFGSGTRLTVV.

The chain couples TRBV19 to TRBJ2-2; D gene uncertain. Trimming removed 5 bases from V and 4 bases from J, with 23 bases in between. The CDR3 runs to 18 residues. CDR1 is LNHDA and CDR2 is SQIVND in the germline V gene (reference sequence). Here the CDR3 DNA reads TGTGCCAGTAGTTTAGCCCCGAGGCAGATTATGCCCACCGGGGAGCTGTTTTTT. Amino acids: CASSLAPRQIMPTGELFF.

This chain uses TRBV10-3 with TRBJ1-5; TRBD1 matches at 7 bases. V was pared by 10 bases and J by 0 bases, with 6 bases of the junction left unmatched. Germline CDR1 reads ENHRY; CDR2 reads SYGVKD. This CDR3 region has 14 residues. The CDR3 protein is CATRDSYSNQPQHF. The CDR3, as DNA: TGTGCCACGAGGGACAGTTATAGCAATCAGCCCCAGCATTTT.

The chain has TRBV10-3 and TRBJ2-7; 8 nucleotides align to TRBD2. The CDR3 covers 15 residues. V shed 10 bases, J shed 0 bases, and the junction held 11 bases outside the gene matches. CDR1 and CDR2 from the germline V gene are ENHRY and SYGVKD. The CDR3 DNA reads as TGTGCCACTGCGAAAGCGGGAGACTACTCCTACGAGCAGTACTTC. Translated: CATAKAGDYSYEQYF.

This sequence joins TRBV6-5 and TRBJ2-7, with 9 nucleotides matching TRBD1. Trimming at V came to 4 bases and at J to 6 bases, leaving 7 bases not matched to a gene. The CDR3 is 14 amino acids. CDR1 and CDR2 from the germline V gene are MNHEY and SVGAGI. The CDR3 nucleotides are TGTGCCAGCAGTTCCTGGACAGGGGTCCCCGAGCAGTACTTC. Translated, it gives CASSSWTGVPEQYF.

The gene calls are TRBV5-5 and TRBJ1-2; the D gene is possibly TRBD1 (5 bases). The V end was cut by 7 bases, the J end by 8 bases, with 21 bases between. Germline loops: CDR1 SGHKS, CDR2 YYEKEE (reference sequence). The CDR3 has 14 residues. The CDR3 loop is CASGLGTPKEGYTF. In DNA form, the CDR3 reads TGTGCCAGCGGATTAGGGACTCCCAAAGAGGGCTACACCTTC.

The genes are TRBV29-1 and TRBJ2-7, with 8 bases matching TRBD2. V gave up 4 bases and J gave up 1 base; unmatched junction bases: 3. The length of the CDR3 is 13 residues. Germline V gene data show CDR1 as SQVTM and CDR2 as ANQGSEA. In nucleotides, the CDR3 is TGCAGCGTTGGGGCGGGAGGTTCCTACGAGCAGTACTTC. This encodes CSVGAGGSYEQYF.

With regard to this clone: The same CDR3 is also encoded by other DNA sequences in this sample. This chain connects TRBV18 to TRBJ2-7; TRBD1 might be the D (6 bases). Trimming took 3 bases from V and 2 from J, leaving 8 bases between them. The CDR3 totals 13 residues. CDR1 is KGHSH, CDR2 LQKENI, per germline. The CDR3 loop is CASSPGQTYEQYF. The DNA for the CDR3 is TGTGCCAGCTCACCTGGACAGACCTACGAGCAGTACTTC.

The genes are TRBV7-9 and TRBJ1-1; the match to TRBD1 covers 7 bases. The germline gives CDR1 SEHNR, CDR2 FQNEAQ (reference sequence). This CDR3 region has 15 residues. J was trimmed by 7 bases and V by 7 bases; bases with no gene match: 15. The CDR3 loop is CASTPGRGKYREAFF. The CDR3 coding sequence is TGTGCCAGCACCCCGGGCAGGGGGAAGTACCGTGAAGCTTTCTTT.

The rearrangement joins TRBV18 to TRBJ2-7, with D tentatively TRBD2 (5 bases). Germline V gene sequence: CDR1 KGHSH, CDR2 LQKENI. This CDR3 contains 14 residues. Deletions cut 0 bases from V and 2 bases from J, with 8 bases between. This CDR3 reads CASSPPPGTYEQYF. The DNA of the CDR3 is TGTGCCAGCTCACCACCGCCGGGGACCTACGAGCAGTACTTC.

This chain connects TRBV27 to TRBJ2-1; tentative D call: TRBD2 (5 bases). The V end lost 4 bases, the J end lost 1 base, and 17 bases lay between the germline ends. Germline values: CDR1 MNHEY, CDR2 SMNVEV (reference sequence). CDR3 length: 17 residues. Written as DNA, the CDR3 is TGTGCCAGCAGTTCACCGACCGGACTGGGATCCTACAATGAGCAGTTCTTC. Residues: CASSSPTGLGSYNEQFF.